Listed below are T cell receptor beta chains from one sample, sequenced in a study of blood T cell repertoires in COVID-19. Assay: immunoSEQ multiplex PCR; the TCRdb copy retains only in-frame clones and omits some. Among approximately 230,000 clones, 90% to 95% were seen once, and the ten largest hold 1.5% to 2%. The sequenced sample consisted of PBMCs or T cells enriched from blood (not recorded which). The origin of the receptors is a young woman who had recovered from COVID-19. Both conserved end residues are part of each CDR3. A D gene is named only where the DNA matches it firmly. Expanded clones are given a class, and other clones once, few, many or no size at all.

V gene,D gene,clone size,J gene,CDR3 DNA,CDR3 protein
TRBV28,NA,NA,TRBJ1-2,TGTGCCAGCAGTTTAATACAGGGAAGGTCCAGCTACACCTTC,CASSLIQGRSSYTF
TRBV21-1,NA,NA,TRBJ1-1,TGTGCCAAAGGTGCAGGGGTGGATACTGAAGCTTTCTTT,CAKGAGVDTEAFF
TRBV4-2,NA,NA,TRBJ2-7,TGTGCCAGCAACCAAGAACGGGGATACGAGCAGTACTTC,CASNQERGYEQYF
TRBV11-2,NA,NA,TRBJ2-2,TGTGCCAGCAGCTTTTACATCGGGGTGGTCACCGGGGAGCTGTTTTTT,CASSFYIGVVTGELFF
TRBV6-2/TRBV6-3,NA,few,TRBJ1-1,TGTGCCAGCAGTTACTGGACAGACATGAACACTGAAGCTTTCTTT,CASSYWTDMNTEAFF
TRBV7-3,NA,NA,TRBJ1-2,TGTGCCAGCAGCTTAACGGGAGGGGACACCTATGGCTACACCTTC,CASSLTGGDTYGYTF
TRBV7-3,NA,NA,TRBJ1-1,TGTGCCAGCAGCTCCAGGGGTCGAGCTGAAGCTTTCTTT,CASSSRGRAEAFF
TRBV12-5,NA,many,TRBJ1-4,TGTGCTAGTGGTCCAGGGAATCTTGGTGAAAAACTGTTTTTT,CASGPGNLGEKLFF
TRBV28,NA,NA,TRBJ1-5,TGTGCCAGCATCCCCCAGCGGTACAATCAGCCCCAGCATTTT,CASIPQRYNQPQHF
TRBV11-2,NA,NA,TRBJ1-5,TGTGCCAGCAGCTTGGCGGGGGCTCAGCCCCAGCATTTT,CASSLAGAQPQHF
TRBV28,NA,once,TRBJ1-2,TGTGCCAGCAGTCGCCGGGGTAGGCATGGCTACACCTTC,CASSRRGRHGYTF
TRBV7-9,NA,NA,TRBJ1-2,TGTGCCAGCAGCTTAGCGCTGGGAGGCGGCTACACCTTC,CASSLALGGGYTF
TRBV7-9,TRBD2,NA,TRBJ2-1,TGTGCCAGCAGCTTAGTCCGACTACTAGCGGGAGTAAGGAATGAGCAGTTCTTC,CASSLVRLLAGVRNEQFF
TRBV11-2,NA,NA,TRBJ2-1,TGTGCCAGCAGCTTAACTAGCCTCAGTGAGCAGTTCTTC,CASSLTSLSEQFF
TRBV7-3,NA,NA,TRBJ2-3,TGTGCCAGCAGCTTACAGGGAAGCACAGATACGCAGTATTTT,CASSLQGSTDTQYF
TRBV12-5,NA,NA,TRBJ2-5,TGTGCTAGTGTCTGGGATAGGGGAGAGACCCAGTACTTC,CASVWDRGETQYF
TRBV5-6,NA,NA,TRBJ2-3,TGTGCCAGCAGCTTACACACAGATACGCAGTATTTT,CASSLHTDTQYF
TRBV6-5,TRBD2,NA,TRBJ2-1,TGTGCCAGCAGTTACCGCGGGGGACTTTACAATGAGCAGTTCTTC,CASSYRGGLYNEQFF
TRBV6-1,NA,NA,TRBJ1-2,TGTGCCAGCATTGAAGGGATCCGAGGCTCTGGCTACACCTTC,CASIEGIRGSGYTF
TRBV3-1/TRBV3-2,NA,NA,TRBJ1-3,TGTGCCAGCAGATTCAGGGCGCAGTCGGACACCATATATTTT,CASRFRAQSDTIYF
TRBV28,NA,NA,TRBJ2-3,TGTGCCAGCAGACTCCCAGGAGATACGCAGTATTTT,CASRLPGDTQYF
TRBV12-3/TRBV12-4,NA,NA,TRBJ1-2,TGTGCCAGCACAGACAGCGGGTTACGCTACACCTTC,CASTDSGLRYTF
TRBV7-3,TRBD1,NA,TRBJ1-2,TGTGCCAGCAGCCGAGAAGGGGACAGCCGCACCTTC,CASSREGDSRTF
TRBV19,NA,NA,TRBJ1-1,TGTGCCACTAGACAGGCCTTGGACACTGAAGCTTTCTTT,CATRQALDTEAFF
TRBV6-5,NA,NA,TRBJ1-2,TGTGCCAGCAGTTACTCGGCGGGACCCTGGTATGGCTACACCTTC,CASSYSAGPWYGYTF
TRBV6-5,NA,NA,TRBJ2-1,TGTGCCAGCAGTTCTACAGTTAGCTCCTACAATGAGCAGTTCTTC,CASSSTVSSYNEQFF
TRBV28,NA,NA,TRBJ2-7,TGTGCCAGCAGTTTATCGGGCGGGGCGCTCGAGCAGTACTTC,CASSLSGGALEQYF
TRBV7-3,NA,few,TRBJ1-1,TGTGCCAGCAGCTTAACCTGGAACACTGAAGCTTTCTTT,CASSLTWNTEAFF
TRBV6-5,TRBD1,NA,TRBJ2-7,TGTGCCAGCAGTCGCGGACAGGGGGGACAGCAGTACTTC,CASSRGQGGQQYF
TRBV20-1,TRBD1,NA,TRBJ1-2,TGCAGTGCTAGTACCCAGGGGGTTTTTGGCTACACCTTC,CSASTQGVFGYTF
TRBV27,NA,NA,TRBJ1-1,TGTGCCAGCAGTTTAGCCAGGGGTAAGACTGAAGCTTTCTTT,CASSLARGKTEAFF
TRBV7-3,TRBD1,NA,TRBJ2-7,TGTGCCAGCAGCCGGGGGACAGGTGCCTCCTACGAGCAGTACTTC,CASSRGTGASYEQYF
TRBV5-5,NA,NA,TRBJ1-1,TGTGCCAGCAGCTTGGGGGGGCCCCGGAACACTGAAGCTTTCTTT,CASSLGGPRNTEAFF
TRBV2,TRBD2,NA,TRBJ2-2,TGTGCCAGCAGTGTAACTAGCGGGAGAACAACCGGGGAGCTGTTTTTT,CASSVTSGRTTGELFF
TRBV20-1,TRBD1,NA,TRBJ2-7,TGCAGTGCTGGACAGGGCTACGAGCAGTACTTC,CSAGQGYEQYF
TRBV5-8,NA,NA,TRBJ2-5,TGTGCCAGCAGCTTGGCCGCGACAGCGGAGACCCAGTACTTC,CASSLAATAETQYF
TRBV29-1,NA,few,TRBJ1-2,TGCAGCGTTGAAGTCGGGGGGTGGCGCTACACCTTC,CSVEVGGWRYTF
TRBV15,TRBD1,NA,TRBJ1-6,TGTGCCACCAGCAGAGGGGGACAGCGGCAGCTCGAACCCCTCCACTTT,CATSRGGQRQLEPLHF
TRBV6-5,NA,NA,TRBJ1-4,TGTGCCAGCCGGACAAGGGGTCGTGATGGTGAAAAACTGTTTTTT,CASRTRGRDGEKLFF
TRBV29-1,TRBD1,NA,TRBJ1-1,TGCAGCGTTGAAACGGACAGGAGGGACACTGAAGCTTTCTTT,CSVETDRRDTEAFF
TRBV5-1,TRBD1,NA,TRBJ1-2,TGCGCCAGCAGCTTGGCCCCACACCTCCTGACAGGGGGCGCGGGGGGCTACACCTTC,CASSLAPHLLTGGAGGYTF
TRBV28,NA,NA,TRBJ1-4,TGTGCCAGCAGTTTTAGTCTGACTAATGAAAAACTGTTTTTT,CASSFSLTNEKLFF
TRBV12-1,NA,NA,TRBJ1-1,TGTGCCAGCAGCCCTTCACCCACAGAGAACACTGAAGCTTTCTTT,CASSPSPTENTEAFF
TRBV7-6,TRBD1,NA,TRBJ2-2,TGTGCCAGCAGTGACAGGGTCGACACCGGGGAGCTGTTTTTT,CASSDRVDTGELFF
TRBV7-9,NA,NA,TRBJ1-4,TGTGCCAGCAGCTTAGCAGGGGATGAAAAACTGTTTTTT,CASSLAGDEKLFF
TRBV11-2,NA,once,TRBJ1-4,TGTGCCAGCAGCTTAGACCAAGGTCGGGATGAAAAACTGTTTTTT,CASSLDQGRDEKLFF
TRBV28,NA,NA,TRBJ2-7,TGTGCCAGCAGGGGGGAAGTAGCGGCCTACGAGCAGTACTTC,CASRGEVAAYEQYF
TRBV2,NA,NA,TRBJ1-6,TGTGCCAGCAGTGAACGGGGGGCAGGGTCACCCCTCCACTTT,CASSERGAGSPLHF
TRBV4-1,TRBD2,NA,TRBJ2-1,TGCGCCAGCAGCCCCGGGAGGGCCAATGAGAATGAGCAGTTCTTC,CASSPGRANENEQFF
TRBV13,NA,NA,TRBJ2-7,TGTGCCAGCAGCCCCCCTTCGACAGGACCCACCTACGAGCAGTACTTC,CASSPPSTGPTYEQYF
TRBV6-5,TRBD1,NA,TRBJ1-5,TGTGCCAGCAGAGGACAGGGCCGGCAGCCCCAGCATTTT,CASRGQGRQPQHF
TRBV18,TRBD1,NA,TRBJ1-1,TGTGCCAGCTCACCACCGTCGGCAGGGGGGACTGAAGCTTTCTTT,CASSPPSAGGTEAFF
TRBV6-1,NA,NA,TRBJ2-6,TGTGCCAGCAGTGAGGTAATAACGACAGGGGCCAACGTCCTGACTTTC,CASSEVITTGANVLTF
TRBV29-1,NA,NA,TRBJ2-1,TGCAGCGCCCGCCGCAGTAACTCCTACAATGAGCAGTTCTTC,CSARRSNSYNEQFF
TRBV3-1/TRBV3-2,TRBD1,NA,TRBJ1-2,TGTGCCAGCAGCTTCGGAGGGGGCGCAGCAGAGGGCTACACCTTC,CASSFGGGAAEGYTF
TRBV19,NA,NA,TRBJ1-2,TGTGCCAGTAGTCCCCGACAAGATAATATGCGAGGCTACACCTTC,CASSPRQDNMRGYTF
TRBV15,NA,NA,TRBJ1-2,TGTGCCACCAGCAGAGCTGGGCCTGAAGACTATGGCTACACCTTC,CATSRAGPEDYGYTF
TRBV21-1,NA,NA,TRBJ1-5,TGTGCCAGCAGCAAAGCGCGGGACAGGGGGCTTGAGCAGCCCCAGCATTTT,CASSKARDRGLEQPQHF
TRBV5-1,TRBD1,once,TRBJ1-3,TGCGCCAGCAGCTTCCAGGGGGCTGGTGGAAACACCATATATTTT,CASSFQGAGGNTIYF
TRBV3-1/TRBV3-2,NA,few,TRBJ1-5,TGTGCCAGCAGCCAAGACAGGGGTCAGCCCCAGCATTTT,CASSQDRGQPQHF